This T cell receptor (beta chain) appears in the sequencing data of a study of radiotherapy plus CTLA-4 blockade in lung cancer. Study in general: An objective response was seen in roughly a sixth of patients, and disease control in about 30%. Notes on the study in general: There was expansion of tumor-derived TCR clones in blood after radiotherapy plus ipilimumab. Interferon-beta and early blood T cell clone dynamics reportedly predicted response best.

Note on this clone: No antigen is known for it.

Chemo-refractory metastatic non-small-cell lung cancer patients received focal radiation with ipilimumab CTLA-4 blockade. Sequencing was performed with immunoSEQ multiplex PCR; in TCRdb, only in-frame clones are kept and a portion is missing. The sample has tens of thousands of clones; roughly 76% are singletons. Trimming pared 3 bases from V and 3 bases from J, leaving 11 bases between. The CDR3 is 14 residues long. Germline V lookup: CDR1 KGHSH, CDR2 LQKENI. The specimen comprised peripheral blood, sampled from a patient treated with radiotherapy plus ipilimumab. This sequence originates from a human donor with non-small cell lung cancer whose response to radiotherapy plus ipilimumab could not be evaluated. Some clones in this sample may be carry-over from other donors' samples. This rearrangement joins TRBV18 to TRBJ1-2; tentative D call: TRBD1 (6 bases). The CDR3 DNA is TGTGCCAGCTCACCGCCAGGGGACGACTATGGCTACACCTTC. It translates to CASSPPGDDYGYTF.